This paragraph reports one TCR beta chain. Antigen: not known. The assay was immunoSEQ multiplex PCR, and TCRdb's table has in-frame clones only and misses some. The sample lists millions of clones; over 85% were seen once. The CDR3 sequence is 13 residues long. Trimming pared 10 bases from V and 7 bases from J, leaving 17 bases between. CDR1 and CDR2 (germline): ENHRY, SYGVKD. The data were taken from a study of shared clonotypes between healthy human individuals. Study in general: Each donor contributed plates that comprised three CD4 naive, three CD4 memory, two CD8 naive and one CD8 memory. Broader study findings: Richness estimates generally favored naive over memory subsets. Clonotype sharing among donors was expected to depend on sequencing depth.

The chain uses TRBV10-3 and TRBJ2-1; TRBD1 or TRBD2 may be the D gene (5 bases each). The sample consisted of naive CD4+ T cells from PBMCs. Subset described: CD45RA+ positively selected. The clonotype was recovered from a man aged 18 to 30 in good health. Some clones in this sample may be carry-over from other donors' samples. Here the CDR3 reads CATRTEPGNEQFF. CDR3 DNA: TGTGCCACCCGGACTGAGCCAGGGAATGAGCAGTTCTTC.